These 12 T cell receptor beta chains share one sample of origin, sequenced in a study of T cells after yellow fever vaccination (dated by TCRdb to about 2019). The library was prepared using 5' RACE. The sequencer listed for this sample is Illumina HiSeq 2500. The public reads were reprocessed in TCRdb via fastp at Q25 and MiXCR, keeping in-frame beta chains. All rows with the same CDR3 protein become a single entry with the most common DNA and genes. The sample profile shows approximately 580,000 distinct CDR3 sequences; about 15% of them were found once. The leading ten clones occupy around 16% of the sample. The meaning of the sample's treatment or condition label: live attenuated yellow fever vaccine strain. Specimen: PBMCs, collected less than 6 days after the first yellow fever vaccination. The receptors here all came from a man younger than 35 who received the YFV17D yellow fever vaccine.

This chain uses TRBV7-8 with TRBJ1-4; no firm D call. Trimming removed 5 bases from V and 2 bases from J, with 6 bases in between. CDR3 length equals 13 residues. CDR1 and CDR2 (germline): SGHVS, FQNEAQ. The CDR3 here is CASSRITNEKLFF. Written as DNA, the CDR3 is TGTGCCAGCAGCCGCATTACTAATGAAAAACTGTTTTTT.

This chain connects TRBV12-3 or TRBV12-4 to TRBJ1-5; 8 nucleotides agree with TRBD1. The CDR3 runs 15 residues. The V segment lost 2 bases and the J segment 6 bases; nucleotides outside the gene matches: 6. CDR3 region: CASSLQGARSQPQHF. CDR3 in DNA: TGTGCCAGCAGTTTACAGGGGGCGCGGAGTCAGCCCCAGCATTTT.

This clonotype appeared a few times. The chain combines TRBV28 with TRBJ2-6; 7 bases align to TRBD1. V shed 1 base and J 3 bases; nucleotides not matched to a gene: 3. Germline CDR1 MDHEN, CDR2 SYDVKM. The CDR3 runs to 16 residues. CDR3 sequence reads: CASSLSTGFGANVLTF. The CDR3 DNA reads TGTGCCAGCAGTTTATCGACAGGGTTTGGGGCCAACGTCCTGACTTTC.

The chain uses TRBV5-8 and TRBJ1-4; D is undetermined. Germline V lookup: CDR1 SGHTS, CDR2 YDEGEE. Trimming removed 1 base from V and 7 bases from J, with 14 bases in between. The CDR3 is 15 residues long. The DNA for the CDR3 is TGTGCCAGCAGCTTGCCCCTAGGAGGGAGTGAAAAACTGTTTTTT. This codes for CASSLPLGGSEKLFF. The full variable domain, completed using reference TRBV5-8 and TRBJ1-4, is EAGVTQSPTHLIKTRGQQATLRCSPISGHTSVYWYQQALGLGLQFLLWYDEGEERNRGNFPPRFSGRQFPNYSSELNVNALELEDSALYLCASSLPLGGSEKLFFGSGTQLSVL.

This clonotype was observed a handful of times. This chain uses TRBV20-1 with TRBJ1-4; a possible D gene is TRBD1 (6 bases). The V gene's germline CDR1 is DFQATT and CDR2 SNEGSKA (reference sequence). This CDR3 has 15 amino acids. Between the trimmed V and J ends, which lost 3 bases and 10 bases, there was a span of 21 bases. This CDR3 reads CSASLVKGDWVKLFF. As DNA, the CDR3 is TGCAGTGCTAGTCTAGTTAAGGGGGATTGGGTAAAACTGTTTTTT.

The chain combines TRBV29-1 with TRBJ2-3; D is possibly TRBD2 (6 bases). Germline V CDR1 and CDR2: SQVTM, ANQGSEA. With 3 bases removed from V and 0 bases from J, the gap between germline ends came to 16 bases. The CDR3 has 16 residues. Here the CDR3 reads CSVEDRRGSSTDTQYF. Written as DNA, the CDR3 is TGCAGCGTTGAGGATCGGAGGGGTTCTAGCACAGATACGCAGTATTTT.

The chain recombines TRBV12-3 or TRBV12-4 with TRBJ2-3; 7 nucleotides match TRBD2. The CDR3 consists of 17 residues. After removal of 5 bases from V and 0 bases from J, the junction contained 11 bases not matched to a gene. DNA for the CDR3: TGTGCCAGCAGTACCCCCCCGGGAGGAACTAGCACAGATACGCAGTATTTT. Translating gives CASSTPPGGTSTDTQYF.

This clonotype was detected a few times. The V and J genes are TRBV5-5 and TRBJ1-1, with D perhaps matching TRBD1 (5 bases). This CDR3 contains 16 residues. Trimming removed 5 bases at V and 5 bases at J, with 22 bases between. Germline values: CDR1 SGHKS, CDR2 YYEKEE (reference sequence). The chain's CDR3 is CASSSLVTGPWTEAFF. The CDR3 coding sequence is TGTGCCAGCAGTTCCCTTGTGACGGGGCCGTGGACTGAAGCTTTCTTT.

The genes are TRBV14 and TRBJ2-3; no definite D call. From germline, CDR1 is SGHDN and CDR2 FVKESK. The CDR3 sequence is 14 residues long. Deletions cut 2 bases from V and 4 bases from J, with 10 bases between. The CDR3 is CASSQRRESDTQYF. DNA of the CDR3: TGTGCCAGCAGCCAACGAAGGGAATCAGATACGCAGTATTTT.

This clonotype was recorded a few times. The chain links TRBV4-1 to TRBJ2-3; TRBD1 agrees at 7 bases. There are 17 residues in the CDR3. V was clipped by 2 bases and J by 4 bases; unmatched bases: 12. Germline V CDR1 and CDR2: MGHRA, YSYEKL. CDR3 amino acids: CASSQIGQVIRADTQYF. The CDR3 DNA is TGCGCCAGCAGCCAAATAGGACAGGTTATTCGGGCAGATACGCAGTATTTT.

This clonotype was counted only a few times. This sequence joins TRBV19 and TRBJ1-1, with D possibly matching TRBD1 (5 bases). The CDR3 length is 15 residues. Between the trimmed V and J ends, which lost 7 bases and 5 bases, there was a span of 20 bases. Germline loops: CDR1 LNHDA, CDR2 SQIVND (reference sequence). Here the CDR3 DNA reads TGTGCCAGTACAGCCTCTGGGACGCGCGTGACTGAAGCTTTCTTT. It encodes CASTASGTRVTEAFF.

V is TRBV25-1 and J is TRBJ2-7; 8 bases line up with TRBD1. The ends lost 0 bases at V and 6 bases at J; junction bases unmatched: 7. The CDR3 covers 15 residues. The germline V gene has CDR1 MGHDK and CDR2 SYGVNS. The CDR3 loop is CASSEYFQGAAEQYF. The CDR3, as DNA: TGTGCCAGCAGTGAATATTTTCAGGGGGCTGCCGAGCAGTACTTC.